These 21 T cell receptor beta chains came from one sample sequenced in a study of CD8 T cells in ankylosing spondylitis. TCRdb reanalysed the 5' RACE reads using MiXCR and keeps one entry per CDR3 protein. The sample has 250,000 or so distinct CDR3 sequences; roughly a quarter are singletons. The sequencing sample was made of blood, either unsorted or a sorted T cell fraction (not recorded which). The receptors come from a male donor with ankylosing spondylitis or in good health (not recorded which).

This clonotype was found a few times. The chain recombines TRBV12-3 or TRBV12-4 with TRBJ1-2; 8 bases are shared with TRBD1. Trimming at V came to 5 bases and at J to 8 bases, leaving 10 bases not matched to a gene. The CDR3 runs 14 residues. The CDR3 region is CASSGQGPDYGYTF. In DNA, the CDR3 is TGTGCCAGCAGTGGACAGGGCCCGGATTACGGCTACACCTTC.

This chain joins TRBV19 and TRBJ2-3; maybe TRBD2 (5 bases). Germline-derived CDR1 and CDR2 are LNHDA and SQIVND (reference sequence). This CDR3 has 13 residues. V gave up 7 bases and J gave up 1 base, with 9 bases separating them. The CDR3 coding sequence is TGTGCCAGTAAAACCGGGGGCACAGATACGCAGTATTTT. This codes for CASKTGGTDTQYF.

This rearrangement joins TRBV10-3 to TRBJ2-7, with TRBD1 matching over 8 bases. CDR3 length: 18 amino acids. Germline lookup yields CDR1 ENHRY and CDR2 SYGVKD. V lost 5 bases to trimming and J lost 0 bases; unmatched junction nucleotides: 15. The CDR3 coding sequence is TGTGCCATCAGTCTCAGGAGGTCGGGACAGGTTACCTCCTACGAGCAGTACTTC. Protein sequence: CAISLRRSGQVTSYEQYF.

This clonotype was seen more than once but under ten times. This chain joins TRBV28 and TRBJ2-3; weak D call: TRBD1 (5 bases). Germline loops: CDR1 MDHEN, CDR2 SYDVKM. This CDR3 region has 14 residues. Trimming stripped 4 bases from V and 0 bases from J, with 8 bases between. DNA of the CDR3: TGTGCCAGCAGTTCAGGGATGAGCACAGATACGCAGTATTTT. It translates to CASSSGMSTDTQYF.

CDR3 bases: TGTGCCAGCAGTCTGCGGCGCTTCGGTGAGCAGTTCTTC. Amino acids: CASSLRRFGEQFF. The genes are TRBV27 and TRBJ2-1, with unresolved D. Trimming took 5 bases from V and 9 from J, leaving 14 bases between them. The CDR3 length is 13 residues. The germline gives CDR1 MNHEY, CDR2 SMNVEV (reference sequence).

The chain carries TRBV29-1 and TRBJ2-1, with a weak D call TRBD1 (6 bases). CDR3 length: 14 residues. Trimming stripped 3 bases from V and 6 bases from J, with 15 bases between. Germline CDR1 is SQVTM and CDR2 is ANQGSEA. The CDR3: CSVDVGAFRNEQFF. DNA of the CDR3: TGCAGCGTTGATGTGGGGGCTTTTCGCAATGAGCAGTTCTTC.

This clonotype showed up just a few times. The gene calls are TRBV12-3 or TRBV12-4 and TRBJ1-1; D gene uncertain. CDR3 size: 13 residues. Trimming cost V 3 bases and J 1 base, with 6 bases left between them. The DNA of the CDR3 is TGTGCCAGCAGTTTGATGAAGAACACTGAAGCTTTCTTT. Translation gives CASSLMKNTEAFF.

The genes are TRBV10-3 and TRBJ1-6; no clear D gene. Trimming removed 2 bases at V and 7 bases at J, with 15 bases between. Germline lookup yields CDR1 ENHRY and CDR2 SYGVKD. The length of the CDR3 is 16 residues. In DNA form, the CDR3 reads TGTGCCATCAGTGAGCCAAAAACGGGGATCAATTCACCCCTCCACTTT. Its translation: CAISEPKTGINSPLHF.

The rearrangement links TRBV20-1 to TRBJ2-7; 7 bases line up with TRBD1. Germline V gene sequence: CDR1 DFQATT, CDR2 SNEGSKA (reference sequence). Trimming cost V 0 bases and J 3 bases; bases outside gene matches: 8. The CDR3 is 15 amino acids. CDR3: CSARDRRQGVYEQYF. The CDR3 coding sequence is TGCAGTGCTAGAGATCGTAGGCAGGGGGTCTACGAGCAGTACTTC.

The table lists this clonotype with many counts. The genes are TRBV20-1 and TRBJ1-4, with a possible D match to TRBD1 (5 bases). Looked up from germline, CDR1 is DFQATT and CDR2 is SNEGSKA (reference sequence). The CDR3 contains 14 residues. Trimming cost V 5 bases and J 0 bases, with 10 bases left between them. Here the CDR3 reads CSAGTLTTNEKLFF. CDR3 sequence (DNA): TGCAGTGCTGGGACTCTCACAACTAATGAAAAACTGTTTTTT.

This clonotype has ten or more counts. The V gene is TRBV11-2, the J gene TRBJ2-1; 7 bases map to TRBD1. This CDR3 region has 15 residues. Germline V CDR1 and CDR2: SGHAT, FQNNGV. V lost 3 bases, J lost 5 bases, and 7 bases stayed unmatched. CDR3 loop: CASSFPGQKHNEQFF. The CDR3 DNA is TGTGCCAGCAGCTTCCCGGGACAGAAACACAATGAGCAGTTCTTC.

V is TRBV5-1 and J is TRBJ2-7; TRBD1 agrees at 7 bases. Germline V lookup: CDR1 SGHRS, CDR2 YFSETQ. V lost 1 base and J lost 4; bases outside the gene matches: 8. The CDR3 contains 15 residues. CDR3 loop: CASSLLGQTSYEQYF. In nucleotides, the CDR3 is TGCGCCAGCAGCTTGTTGGGACAGACCAGTTACGAGCAGTACTTC.

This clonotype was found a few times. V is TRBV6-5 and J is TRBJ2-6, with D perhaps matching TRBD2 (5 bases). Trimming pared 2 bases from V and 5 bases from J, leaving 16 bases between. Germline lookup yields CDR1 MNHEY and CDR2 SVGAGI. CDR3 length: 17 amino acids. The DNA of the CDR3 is TGTGCCAGCAGTTACGAAGGAGGACTCTACAGGGCCAACGTCCTGACTTTC. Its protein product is CASSYEGGLYRANVLTF.

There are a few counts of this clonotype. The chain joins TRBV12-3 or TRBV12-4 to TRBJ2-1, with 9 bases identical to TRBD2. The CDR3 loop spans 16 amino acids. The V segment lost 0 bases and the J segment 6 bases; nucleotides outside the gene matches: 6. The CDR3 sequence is CASSLAEAGGSNEQFF. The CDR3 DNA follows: TGTGCCAGCAGTTTAGCGGAAGCGGGGGGCAGCAATGAGCAGTTCTTC.

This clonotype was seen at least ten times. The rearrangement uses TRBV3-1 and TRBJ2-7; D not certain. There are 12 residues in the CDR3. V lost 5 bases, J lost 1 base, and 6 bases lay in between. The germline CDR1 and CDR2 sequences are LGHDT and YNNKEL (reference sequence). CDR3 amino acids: CASSVGSYEQYF. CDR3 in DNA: TGTGCCAGCAGCGTGGGGTCCTACGAGCAGTACTTC.

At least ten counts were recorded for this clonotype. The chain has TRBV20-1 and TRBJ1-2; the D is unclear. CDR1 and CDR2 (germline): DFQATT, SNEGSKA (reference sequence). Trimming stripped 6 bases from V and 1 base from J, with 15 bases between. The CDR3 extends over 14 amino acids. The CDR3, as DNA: TGCAGTGCCGAACTGAGAGGATTTAACTATGGCTACACCTTC. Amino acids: CSAELRGFNYGYTF.

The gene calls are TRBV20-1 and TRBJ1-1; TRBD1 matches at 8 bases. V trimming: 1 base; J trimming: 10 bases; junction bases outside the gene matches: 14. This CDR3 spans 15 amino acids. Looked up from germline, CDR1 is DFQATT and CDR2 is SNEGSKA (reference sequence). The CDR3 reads CSARGQGFPYSGAFF. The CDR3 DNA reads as TGCAGTGCTAGAGGACAGGGGTTCCCTTATTCTGGAGCTTTCTTT.

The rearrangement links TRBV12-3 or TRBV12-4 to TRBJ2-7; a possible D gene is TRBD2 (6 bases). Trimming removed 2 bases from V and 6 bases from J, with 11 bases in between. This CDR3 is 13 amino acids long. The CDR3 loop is CASSLLAFGEQYF. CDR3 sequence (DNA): TGTGCCAGCAGTTTACTAGCGTTTGGCGAGCAGTACTTC.

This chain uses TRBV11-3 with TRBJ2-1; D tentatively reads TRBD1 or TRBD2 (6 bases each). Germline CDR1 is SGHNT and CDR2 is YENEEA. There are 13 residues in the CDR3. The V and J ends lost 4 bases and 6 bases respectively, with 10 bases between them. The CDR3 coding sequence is TGTGCCAGCAGCTGGGGGGCCCTCAATGAGCAGTTCTTC. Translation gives CASSWGALNEQFF.

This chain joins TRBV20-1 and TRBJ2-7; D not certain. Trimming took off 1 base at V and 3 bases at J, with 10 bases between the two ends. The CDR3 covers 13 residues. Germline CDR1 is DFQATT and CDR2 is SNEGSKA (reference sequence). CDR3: CSARVPVNYEQYF. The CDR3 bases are TGCAGTGCTAGAGTGCCGGTAAACTACGAGCAGTACTTC.

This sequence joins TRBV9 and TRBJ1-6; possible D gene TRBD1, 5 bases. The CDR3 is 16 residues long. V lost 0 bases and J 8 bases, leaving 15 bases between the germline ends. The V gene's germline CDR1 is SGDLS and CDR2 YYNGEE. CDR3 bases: TGTGCCAGCAGCGTAGGAGCAGGGTCACGAGATTCACCCCTCCACTTT. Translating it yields CASSVGAGSRDSPLHF.